The 13 T cell receptor beta chains listed next were all sequenced from one sample in a study of CD8 T cell repertoires and HIV-1 epitope variants. The method was immunoSEQ multiplex PCR; TCRdb's version includes in-frame clones alone and lacks a portion of them. The table shows thousands of clones, with about 62% occurring only once. These TCRs are of unknown antigen specificity. The specimen was cultured CD8+ T cells derived from PBMCs. The receptor source for this set is a male donor with HIV.

The gene calls are TRBV6-6 and TRBJ2-7; D may be TRBD1 (5 bases). The ends were cut back, 4 bases at V and 7 bases at J, with 14 bases in the middle. The length of the CDR3 is 13 residues. Germline V gene lookup returns CDR1 MNHNY and CDR2 SVGAGI (reference sequence). The CDR3 DNA is TGTGCCAGCAGTTCCATTGGGGCACGGGAGCAGTACTTC. Its translation is CASSSIGAREQYF.

The V call is TRBV10-2, the J call TRBJ1-5; D perhaps matches TRBD1 (5 bases). Trimming stripped 6 bases from V and 1 base from J, with 10 bases between. Germline V gives CDR1 WSHSY, CDR2 SAAADI. This CDR3 has 14 residues. The CDR3 sequence: CASRGGESNQPQHF. CDR3 nucleotide sequence: TGCGCCAGCAGGGGGGGGGAGAGCAATCAGCCCCAGCATTTT.

The chain couples TRBV5-1 to TRBJ1-1, with D tentatively TRBD1 (5 bases). The CDR3 contains 14 residues. V lost 2 bases to trimming and J lost 5 bases, with 13 bases between them. Per germline, CDR1 SGHRS and CDR2 YFSETQ. CDR3 in amino acids: CASSLPAGQTEAFF. The CDR3, as DNA: TGCGCCAGCAGCTTACCGGCAGGGCAGACTGAAGCTTTCTTT.

The chain combines TRBV27 with TRBJ2-3; 7 nucleotides line up with TRBD1. Germline CDR1 is MNHEY and CDR2 is SMNVEV (reference sequence). The V segment lost 6 bases and the J segment 2 bases; nucleotides outside the gene matches: 2. This CDR3 spans 13 amino acids. As DNA, the CDR3 is TGTGCCAGCAGGGGGACAGACACAGATACGCAGTATTTT. It codes for CASRGTDTDTQYF.

The chain carries TRBV9 and TRBJ1-5, with TRBD1 matching 9 bases. V lost 0 bases to trimming and J lost 6 bases; unmatched junction nucleotides: 7. There are 16 residues in the CDR3. Germline assignment: CDR1 SGDLS and CDR2 YYNGEE. Written as DNA, the CDR3 is TGTGCCAGCAGCGTAGATTCGACAGGGGGAGGTCAGCCCCAGCATTTT. It encodes CASSVDSTGGGQPQHF.

A few counts support this clone. J is TRBJ1-1 and V is TRBV28; 8 nucleotides align to TRBD1. The germline V gene encodes CDR1 MDHEN and CDR2 SYDVKM. This CDR3 region has 14 residues. V was clipped by 7 bases and J by 9 bases; unmatched bases: 13. The chain's CDR3 is CASTIDRGGAQAFF. The CDR3 region has the DNA TGTGCCAGCACCATAGACAGGGGCGGTGCCCAAGCTTTCTTT.

This clone was observed a handful of times. This rearrangement joins TRBV11-2 to TRBJ2-7; D is unclear. The CDR3 has 13 residues. Trimming removed 1 base from V and 3 bases from J, with 7 bases in between. CDR1 and CDR2 from the germline V gene are SGHAT and FQNNGV. CDR3 sequence (DNA): TGTGCCAGCAGCTTAGGCTCGAGCTACGAGCAGTACTTC. It encodes CASSLGSSYEQYF.

This clone was found a few times. The chain joins TRBV6-5 to TRBJ2-6, with 8 bases fitting TRBD1. V shed 2 bases, J shed 0 bases, and the junction held 0 bases outside the gene matches. The CDR3 is made up of 16 amino acids. Looked up from germline, CDR1 is MNHEY and CDR2 is SVGAGI. The CDR3 bases are TGTGCCAGCAGTTACACAGGGGGCTCTGGGGCCAACGTCCTGACTTTC. Translating it yields CASSYTGGSGANVLTF.

V is TRBV28 and J is TRBJ1-5, with 8 bases matching TRBD1. This CDR3 region has 15 residues. V gave up 8 bases and J gave up 5 bases; unmatched junction bases: 11. In germline, CDR1 is MDHEN, CDR2 SYDVKM. The CDR3 nucleotides read TGTGCCAGCGAGGTTCACGGACAGGGCTATCAGCCCCAGCATTTT. It specifies CASEVHGQGYQPQHF.

This clone was seen only a few times. The chain couples TRBV11-2 to TRBJ2-7; the D gene could be TRBD1 or TRBD2 (5 bases each). V was shortened by 7 bases and J by 2 bases, with 18 bases between the two germline ends. Germline CDR1 and CDR2: SGHAT and FQNNGV. The CDR3 extends over 15 amino acids. In DNA, the CDR3 is TGTGCCAGCACGTCCGGGGCGGGTCGCACCTACGAGCAGTACTTC. Residues: CASTSGAGRTYEQYF.

This chain connects TRBV5-4 to TRBJ1-2; D ambiguous. From germline, CDR1 is SGHNT and CDR2 YYREEE (reference sequence). The CDR3 is 13 residues long. Trimming took off 7 bases at V and 1 base at J, with 11 bases between the two ends. DNA of the CDR3: TGTGCCAGCTTAGACGCGGATAACTATGGCTACACCTTC. Protein: CASLDADNYGYTF.

This chain uses TRBV27 with TRBJ2-7; D assignment may be TRBD1 or TRBD2 (5 bases each). Germline V gene data show CDR1 as MNHEY and CDR2 as SMNVEV (reference sequence). The CDR3 is made up of 13 amino acids. The V end lost 8 bases, the J end lost 3 bases, and 14 bases lay between the germline ends. The CDR3 sequence is CASGSGTDYEQYF. The CDR3 DNA reads as TGTGCCAGCGGATCCGGGACGGACTACGAGCAGTACTTC.

This chain links TRBV18 with TRBJ2-7, with 7 bases lining up with TRBD1. This CDR3 is built from 15 residues. CDR1 is KGHSH, CDR2 LQKENI, per germline. J was trimmed by 4 bases and V by 2 bases; bases with no gene match: 8. The CDR3 is CASSPSQGGLYEQYF. The CDR3 region has the DNA TGTGCCAGCTCACCATCTCAAGGGGGCCTTTACGAGCAGTACTTC.